Listed here is a single TCR beta chain. TCRdb's copy holds only in-frame clones and misses some; the assay was immunoSEQ multiplex PCR. Of about 63,000 clones in the sample, more than 80% were seen once. These data belong to a study of blood T cell repertoires in COVID-19. V was trimmed by 7 bases and J by 6 bases, leaving 16 bases between them. This CDR3 is built from 12 residues. From germline, CDR1 is SQVTM and CDR2 ANQGSEA. This sequence was found in a woman aged 40 to 49 with acute COVID-19. Source material: PBMCs or T cells enriched from blood (not recorded which). The rearrangement links TRBV29-1 to TRBJ2-7; D is perhaps TRBD2 (5 bases). DNA for the CDR3: TGCAGCGGCCGGGCCCCCCGGGGCGAGCAGTACTTC. Its translation is CSGRAPRGEQYF.